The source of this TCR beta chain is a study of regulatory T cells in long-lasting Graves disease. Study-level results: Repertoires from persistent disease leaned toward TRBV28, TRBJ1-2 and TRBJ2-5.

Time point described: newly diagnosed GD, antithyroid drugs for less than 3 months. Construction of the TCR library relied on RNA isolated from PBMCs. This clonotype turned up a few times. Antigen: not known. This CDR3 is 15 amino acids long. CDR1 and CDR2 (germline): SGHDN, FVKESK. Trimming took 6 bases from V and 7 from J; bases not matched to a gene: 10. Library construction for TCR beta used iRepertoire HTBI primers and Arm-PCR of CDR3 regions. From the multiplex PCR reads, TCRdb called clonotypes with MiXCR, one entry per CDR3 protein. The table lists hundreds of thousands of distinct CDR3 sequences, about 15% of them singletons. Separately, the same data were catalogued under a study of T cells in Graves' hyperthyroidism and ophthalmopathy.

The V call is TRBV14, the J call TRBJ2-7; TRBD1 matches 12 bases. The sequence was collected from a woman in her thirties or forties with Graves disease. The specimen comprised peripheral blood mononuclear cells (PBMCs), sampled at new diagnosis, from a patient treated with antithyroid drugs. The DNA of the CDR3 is TGTGCCAGCAGTGGGACAGGGGGCTCGGTGTGGGAGCAGTACTTC. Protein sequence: CASSGTGGSVWEQYF.